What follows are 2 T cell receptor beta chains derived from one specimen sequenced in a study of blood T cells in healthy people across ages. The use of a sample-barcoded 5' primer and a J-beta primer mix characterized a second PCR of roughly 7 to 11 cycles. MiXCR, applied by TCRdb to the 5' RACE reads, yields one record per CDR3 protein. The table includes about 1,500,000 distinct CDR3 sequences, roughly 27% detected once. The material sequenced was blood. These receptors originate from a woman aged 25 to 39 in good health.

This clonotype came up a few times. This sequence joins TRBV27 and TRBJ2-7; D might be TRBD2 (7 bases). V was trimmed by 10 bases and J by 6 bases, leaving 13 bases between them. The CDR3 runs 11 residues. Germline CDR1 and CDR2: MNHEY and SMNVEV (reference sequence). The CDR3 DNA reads TGTGCCACCGGACTAGGGGGCGAGCAGTACTTC. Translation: CATGLGGEQYF.

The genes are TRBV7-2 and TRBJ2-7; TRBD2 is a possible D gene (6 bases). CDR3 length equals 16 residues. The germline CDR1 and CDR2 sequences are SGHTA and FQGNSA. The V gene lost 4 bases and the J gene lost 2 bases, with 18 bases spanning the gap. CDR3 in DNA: TGTGCCAGCAGCTCGATCCCGGGACTGAGAACCTACGAGCAGTACTTC. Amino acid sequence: CASSSIPGLRTYEQYF.